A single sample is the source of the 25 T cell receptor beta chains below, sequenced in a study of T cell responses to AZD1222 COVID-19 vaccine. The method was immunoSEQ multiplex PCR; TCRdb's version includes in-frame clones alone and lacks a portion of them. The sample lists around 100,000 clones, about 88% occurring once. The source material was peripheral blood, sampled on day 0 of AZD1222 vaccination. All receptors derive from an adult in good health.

The CDR3 DNA reads as TGTGCCAGCAGTTACCGGGGGAACACTGAAGCTTTCTTT. Translating it yields CASSYRGNTEAFF. The V and J genes are TRBV6-5 and TRBJ1-1; D remains ambiguous. The CDR3 extends over 13 amino acids. V was shortened by 2 bases and J by 1 base, with 5 bases between the two germline ends. Germline assignment: CDR1 MNHEY and CDR2 SVGAGI.

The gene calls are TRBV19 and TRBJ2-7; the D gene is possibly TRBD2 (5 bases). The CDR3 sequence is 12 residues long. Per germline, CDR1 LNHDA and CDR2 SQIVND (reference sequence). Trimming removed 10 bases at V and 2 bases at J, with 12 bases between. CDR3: CATRGLTYEQYF. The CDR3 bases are TGTGCCACGCGAGGGCTTACCTACGAGCAGTACTTC.

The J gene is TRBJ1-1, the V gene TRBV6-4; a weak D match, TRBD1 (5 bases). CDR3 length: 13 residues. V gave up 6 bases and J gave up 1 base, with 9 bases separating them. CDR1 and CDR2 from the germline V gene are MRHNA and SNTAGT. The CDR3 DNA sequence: TGTGCCAGCAGCCGGACATCGAACACTGAAGCTTTCTTT. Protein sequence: CASSRTSNTEAFF.

CDR3 in DNA: TGTGCCAGCACCCCTCCCCCCGGGACTACCGACGATGAGCAGTTCTTC. It yields the protein CASTPPPGTTDDEQFF. The chain employs TRBV7-9 and TRBJ2-1; TRBD2 aligns across 7 bases. Germline loops: CDR1 SEHNR, CDR2 FQNEAQ (reference sequence). CDR3 length: 16 residues. The V gene end was trimmed by 7 bases and the J gene end by 8 bases; junction bases not matched to a gene: 17. The full variable domain, in which reference TRBV7-9 and TRBJ2-1 provide the parts outside the CDR3, is DTGVSQNPRHKITKRGQNVTFRCDPISEHNRLYWYRQTLGQGPEFLTYFQNEAQLEKSRLLSDRFSAERPKGSFSTLEIQRTEQGDSAMYLCASTPPPGTTDDEQFFGPGTRLTVL.

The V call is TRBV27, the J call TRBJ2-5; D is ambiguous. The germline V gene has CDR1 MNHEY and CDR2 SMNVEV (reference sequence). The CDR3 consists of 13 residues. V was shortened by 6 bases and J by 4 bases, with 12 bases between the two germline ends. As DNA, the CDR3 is TGTGCCAGCAGCCACCGTAAGGGAGAGACCCAGTACTTC. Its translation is CASSHRKGETQYF.

The CDR3: CASSLRDAYQETQYF. Here the CDR3 DNA reads TGTGCCAGTAGTCTCCGGGACGCCTACCAAGAGACCCAGTACTTC. The chain employs TRBV19 and TRBJ2-5; D is perhaps TRBD1 or TRBD2 (5 bases each). The V and J ends lost 5 bases and 0 bases respectively, with 13 bases between them. CDR1 and CDR2 from the germline V gene are LNHDA and SQIVND (reference sequence). There are 15 residues in the CDR3.

The CDR3 DNA follows: TGCGCCAGCAGCCCCCAGACGGGGGGCTATGGCTACACCTTC. This sequence encodes CASSPQTGGYGYTF. This rearrangement joins TRBV4-3 to TRBJ1-2; D possibly corresponds to TRBD1 (5 bases). This CDR3 has 14 residues. The V and J ends lost 4 bases and 4 bases respectively, with 13 bases between them. CDR1 LGHNA and CDR2 YSLEER come from the germline V gene.

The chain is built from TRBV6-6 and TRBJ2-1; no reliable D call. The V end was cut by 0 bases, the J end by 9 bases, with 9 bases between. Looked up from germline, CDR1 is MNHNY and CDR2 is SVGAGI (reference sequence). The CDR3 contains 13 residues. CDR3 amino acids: CASSYSYNTEQFF. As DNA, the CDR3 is TGTGCCAGCAGTTACTCGTATAACACTGAGCAGTTCTTC.

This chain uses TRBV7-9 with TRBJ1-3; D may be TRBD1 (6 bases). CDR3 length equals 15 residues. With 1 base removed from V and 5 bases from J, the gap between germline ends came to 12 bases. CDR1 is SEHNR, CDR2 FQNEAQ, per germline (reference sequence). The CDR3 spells CASSLEQGGRNTIYF. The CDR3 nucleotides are TGTGCCAGCAGCTTAGAACAGGGAGGGAGAAACACCATATATTTT.

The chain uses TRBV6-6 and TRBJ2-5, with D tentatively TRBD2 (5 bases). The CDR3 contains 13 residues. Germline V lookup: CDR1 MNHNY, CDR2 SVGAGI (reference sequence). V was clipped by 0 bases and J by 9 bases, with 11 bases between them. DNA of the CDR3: TGTGCCAGCAGTTACTCGAGGGCGGAAGCCCAGTACTTC. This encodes CASSYSRAEAQYF.

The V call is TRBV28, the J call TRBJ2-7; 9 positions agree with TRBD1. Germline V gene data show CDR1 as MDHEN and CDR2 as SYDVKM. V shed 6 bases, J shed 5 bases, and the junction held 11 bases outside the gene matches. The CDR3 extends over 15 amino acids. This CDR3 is CASRLSGTGSHEQYF. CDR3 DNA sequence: TGTGCCAGCAGGTTGTCCGGGACAGGGTCCCACGAGCAGTACTTC.

CDR3 sequence reads: CASSGTGSYEQYF. CDR3 sequence (DNA): TGTGCCAGCAGCGGGACAGGGTCCTACGAGCAGTACTTC. This chain joins TRBV7-8 and TRBJ2-7, with TRBD1 matching 9 bases. The CDR3 totals 13 residues. Germline loops: CDR1 SGHVS, CDR2 FQNEAQ. The V and J ends lost 5 bases and 1 base, in that order; junction bases with no gene match: 0.

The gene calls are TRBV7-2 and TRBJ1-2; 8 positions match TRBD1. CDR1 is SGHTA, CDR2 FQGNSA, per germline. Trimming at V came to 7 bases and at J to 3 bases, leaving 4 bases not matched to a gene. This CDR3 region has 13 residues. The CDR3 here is CASNSRGHYGYTF. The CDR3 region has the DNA TGTGCCAGCAACTCCAGGGGGCACTATGGCTACACCTTC.

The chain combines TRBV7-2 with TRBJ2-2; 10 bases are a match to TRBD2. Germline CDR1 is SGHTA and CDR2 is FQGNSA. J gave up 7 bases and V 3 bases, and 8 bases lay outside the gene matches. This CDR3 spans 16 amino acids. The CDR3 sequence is CASSFLAGAALGELFF. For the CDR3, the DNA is TGTGCCAGCAGCTTCCTAGCGGGGGCCGCCCTCGGGGAGCTGTTTTTT.

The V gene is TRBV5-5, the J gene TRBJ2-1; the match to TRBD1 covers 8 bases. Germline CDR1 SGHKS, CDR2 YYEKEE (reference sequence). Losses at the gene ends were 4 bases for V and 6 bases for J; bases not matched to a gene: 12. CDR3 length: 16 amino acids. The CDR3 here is CASSRTPGGRTNEQFF. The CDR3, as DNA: TGTGCCAGCAGCAGGACCCCAGGGGGCCGGACCAATGAGCAGTTCTTC.

CDR3: CASNGERAGQQTQYF. CDR3 coding DNA: TGTGCCAGTAATGGGGAGCGAGCGGGACAGCAAACCCAGTACTTC. The chain carries TRBV28 and TRBJ2-5; D is perhaps TRBD1 or TRBD2 (7 bases each). The CDR3 runs 15 residues. Between the trimmed V and J ends, which lost 9 bases and 8 bases, there was a span of 25 bases. Germline CDR1 is MDHEN and CDR2 is SYDVKM.

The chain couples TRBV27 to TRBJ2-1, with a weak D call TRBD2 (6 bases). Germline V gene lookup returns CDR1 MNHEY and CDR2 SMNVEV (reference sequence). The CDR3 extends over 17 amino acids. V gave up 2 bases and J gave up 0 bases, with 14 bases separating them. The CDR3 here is CASSLNLGTHSYNEQFF. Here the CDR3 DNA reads TGTGCCAGCAGTTTAAATTTGGGGACTCACTCCTACAATGAGCAGTTCTTC.

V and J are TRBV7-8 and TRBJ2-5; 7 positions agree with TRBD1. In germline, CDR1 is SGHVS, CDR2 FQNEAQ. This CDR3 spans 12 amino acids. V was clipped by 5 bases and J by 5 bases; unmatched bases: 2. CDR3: CASSLDRETQYF. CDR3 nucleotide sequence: TGTGCCAGCAGCCTGGACAGGGAGACCCAGTACTTC.

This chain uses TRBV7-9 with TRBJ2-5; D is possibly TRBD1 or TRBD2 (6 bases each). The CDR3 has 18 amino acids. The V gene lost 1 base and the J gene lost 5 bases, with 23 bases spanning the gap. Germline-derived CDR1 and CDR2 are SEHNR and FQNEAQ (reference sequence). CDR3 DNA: TGTGCCAGCAGCTTAGGGGCGCGGGGACACCGAACCAAGGAGACCCAGTACTTC. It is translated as CASSLGARGHRTKETQYF.

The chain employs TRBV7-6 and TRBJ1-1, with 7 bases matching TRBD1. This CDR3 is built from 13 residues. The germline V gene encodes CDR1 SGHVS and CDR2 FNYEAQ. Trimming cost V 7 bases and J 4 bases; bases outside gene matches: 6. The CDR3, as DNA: TGTGCCAGCACCCCCAACAGGGGCACTGAAGCTTTCTTT. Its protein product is CASTPNRGTEAFF.

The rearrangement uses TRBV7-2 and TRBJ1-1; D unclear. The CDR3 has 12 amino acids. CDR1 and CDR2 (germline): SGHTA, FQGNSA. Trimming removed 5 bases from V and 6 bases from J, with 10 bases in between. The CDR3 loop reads CASSTRASEAFF. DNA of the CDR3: TGTGCCAGCAGCACTCGAGCATCTGAAGCTTTCTTT.

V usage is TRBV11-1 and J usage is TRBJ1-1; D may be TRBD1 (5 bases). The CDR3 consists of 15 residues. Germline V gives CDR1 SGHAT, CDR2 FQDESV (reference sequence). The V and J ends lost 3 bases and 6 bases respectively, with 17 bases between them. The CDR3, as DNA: TGTGCCAGCAGCTTGTTCAGGGAGGCAGGTTCTGAAGCTTTCTTT. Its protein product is CASSLFREAGSEAFF.

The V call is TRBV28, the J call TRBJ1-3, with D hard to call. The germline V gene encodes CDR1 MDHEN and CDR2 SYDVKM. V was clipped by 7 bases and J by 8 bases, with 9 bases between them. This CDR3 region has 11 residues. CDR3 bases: TGTGCCAGCAATGACGGGGACACCATATATTTT. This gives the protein CASNDGDTIYF.

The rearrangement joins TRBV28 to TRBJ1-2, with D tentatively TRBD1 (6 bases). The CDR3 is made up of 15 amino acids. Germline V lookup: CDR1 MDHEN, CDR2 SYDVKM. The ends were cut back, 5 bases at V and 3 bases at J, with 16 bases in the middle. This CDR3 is CASSLLTRGYYGYTF. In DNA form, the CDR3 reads TGTGCCAGCAGTCTCCTTACCAGGGGATACTATGGCTACACCTTC.

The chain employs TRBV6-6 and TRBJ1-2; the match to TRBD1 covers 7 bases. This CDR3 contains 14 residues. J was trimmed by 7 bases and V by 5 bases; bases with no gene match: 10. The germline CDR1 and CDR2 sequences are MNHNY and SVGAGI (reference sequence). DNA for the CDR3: TGTGCCAGCAGTAGCCGAACAGGGGAGGGTGGCTACACCTTC. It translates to CASSSRTGEGGYTF.